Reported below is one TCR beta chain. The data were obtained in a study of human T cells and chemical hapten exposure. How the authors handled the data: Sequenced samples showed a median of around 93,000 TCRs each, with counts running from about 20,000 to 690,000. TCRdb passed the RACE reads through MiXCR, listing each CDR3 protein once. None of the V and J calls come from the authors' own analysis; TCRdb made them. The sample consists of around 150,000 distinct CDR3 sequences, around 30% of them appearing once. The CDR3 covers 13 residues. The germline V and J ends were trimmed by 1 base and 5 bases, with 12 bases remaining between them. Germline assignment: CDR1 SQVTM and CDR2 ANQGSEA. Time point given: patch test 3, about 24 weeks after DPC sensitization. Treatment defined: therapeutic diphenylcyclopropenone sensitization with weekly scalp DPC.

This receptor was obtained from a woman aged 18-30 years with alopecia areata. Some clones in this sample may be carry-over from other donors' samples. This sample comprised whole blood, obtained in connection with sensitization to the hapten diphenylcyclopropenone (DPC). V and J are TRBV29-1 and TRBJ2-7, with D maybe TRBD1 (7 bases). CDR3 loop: CSVEGRGRNEQYF. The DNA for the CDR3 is TGCAGCGTTGAAGGCAGGGGGAGGAACGAGCAGTACTTC.